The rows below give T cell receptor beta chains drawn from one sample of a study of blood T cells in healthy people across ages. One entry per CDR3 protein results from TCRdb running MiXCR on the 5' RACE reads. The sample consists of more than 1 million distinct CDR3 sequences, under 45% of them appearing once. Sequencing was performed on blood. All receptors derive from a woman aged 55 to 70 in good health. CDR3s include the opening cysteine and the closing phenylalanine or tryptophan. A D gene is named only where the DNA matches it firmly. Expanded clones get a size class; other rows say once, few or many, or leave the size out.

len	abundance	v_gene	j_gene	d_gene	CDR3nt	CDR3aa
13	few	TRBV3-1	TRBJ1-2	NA	TGTGCCAGTGGTCGACAGTCAAACTATGGCTACACCTTC	CASGRQSNYGYTF
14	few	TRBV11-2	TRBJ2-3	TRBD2	TGTGCCAGCAGGCCAAGACTAGCGCTAGATACGCAGTATTTT	CASRPRLALDTQYF
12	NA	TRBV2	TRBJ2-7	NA	TGTGCCAGCACCGGGGCGATGGACGAGCAGTACTTC	CASTGAMDEQYF
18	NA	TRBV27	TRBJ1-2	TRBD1	TGTGCCAGCAGTGCTGCCCGGGACAGGGGGCTTAGAGTCTATGGCTACACCTTC	CASSAARDRGLRVYGYTF
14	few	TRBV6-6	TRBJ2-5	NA	TGTGCCAGCAGTTACTTGACCCTAGGGGAGACCCAGTACTTC	CASSYLTLGETQYF
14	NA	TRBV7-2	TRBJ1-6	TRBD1	TGTGCCAGCAGCCCGACAGGGGTATATTCACCCCTCCACTTT	CASSPTGVYSPLHF
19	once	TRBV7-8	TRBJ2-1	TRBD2	TGTGCCAGCAGCCACATCTCTCGACTAGCGGGACCCCGTTACAATGAGCAGTTCTTC	CASSHISRLAGPRYNEQFF
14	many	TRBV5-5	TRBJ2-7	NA	TGTGCCAGCAGCTTAGATCTGGGCGGCTACGAGCAGTACTTC	CASSLDLGGYEQYF
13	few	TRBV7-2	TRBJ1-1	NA	TGTGCCAGCAGCCCCGCAGGGCAAACTGAAGCTTTCTTT	CASSPAGQTEAFF
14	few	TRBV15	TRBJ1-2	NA	TGTGCCACCAGCAGAGGACGACAGGTCCATGGCTACACCTTC	CATSRGRQVHGYTF
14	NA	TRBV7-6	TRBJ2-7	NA	TGTGCCAGCAGCTTAGGAGGGGCACCGTCCCGGCAGTACTTC	CASSLGGAPSRQYF
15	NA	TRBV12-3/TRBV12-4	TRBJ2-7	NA	TGTGCCATCCGACTGCGGGTCGTCTCCTACAATGAGCAGTACTTC	CAIRLRVVSYNEQYF
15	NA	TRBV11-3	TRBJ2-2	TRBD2	TGTGCCAGCAGCCCTAGCGGGAGGGACACCGGGGAGCTGTTTTTT	CASSPSGRDTGELFF
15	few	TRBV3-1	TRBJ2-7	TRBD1	TGTGCCAGCAGCCAAGTGGGGGACAGGAGCTACGAGCAGTACTTC	CASSQVGDRSYEQYF
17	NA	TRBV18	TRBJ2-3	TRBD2	TGTGCCAGCTCAATGACTAGCGGGAGGACTAGCACAGATACGCAGTATTTT	CASSMTSGRTSTDTQYF
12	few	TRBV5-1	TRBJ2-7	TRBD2	TGCGCCAGCGGGGGGGACGGCTACGAGCAGTACTTC	CASGGDGYEQYF
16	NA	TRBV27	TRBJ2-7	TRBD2	TGTGCCAGCAGTTTAGCCCCGGGACTAGCGGGTTACGAGCAGTACTTC	CASSLAPGLAGYEQYF
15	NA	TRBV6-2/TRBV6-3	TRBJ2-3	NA	TGTGCCAGCAGTGTAACGGGACAAGTCACAGATACGCAGTATTTT	CASSVTGQVTDTQYF
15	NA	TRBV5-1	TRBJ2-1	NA	TGCGCCAGCAGCTTGGACGGCGGGAAGTCGAATGAGCAGTTCTTC	CASSLDGGKSNEQFF
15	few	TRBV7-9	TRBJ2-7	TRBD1	TGTGCCAGCAGCTTAGGGACAGGGGCCCCCCACGAGCAGTACTTC	CASSLGTGAPHEQYF
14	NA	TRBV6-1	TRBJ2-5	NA	TGTGCCAGCAGTGGGGGACGGGCGCGGGAGACCCAGTACTTC	CASSGGRARETQYF
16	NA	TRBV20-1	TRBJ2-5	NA	TGCAGTGTACCCCCGGGGCCGCCTAATAACCAAGAGACCCAGTACTTC	CSVPPGPPNNQETQYF
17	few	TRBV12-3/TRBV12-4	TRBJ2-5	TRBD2	TGTGCCAGCAGTTTTATGGCTAGCGGGACCCCGGGAGAGACCCAGTACTTC	CASSFMASGTPGETQYF
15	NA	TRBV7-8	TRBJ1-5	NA	TGTGCCAGCAGCTATAGTCAGACGCGCAATCAGCCCCAGCATTTT	CASSYSQTRNQPQHF
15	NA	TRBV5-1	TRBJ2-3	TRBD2	TGCGCCAGCAGCTTGCGGCCGTCCGGGGGGGATACGCAGTATTTT	CASSLRPSGGDTQYF
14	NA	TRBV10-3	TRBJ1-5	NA	TGTGCCATCAGCTCGACGGATAGCAATCAGCCCCAGCATTTT	CAISSTDSNQPQHF
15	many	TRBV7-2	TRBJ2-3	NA	TGTGCCAGCAGCTTACAAGCGGGTCCCACAGATACGCAGTATTTT	CASSLQAGPTDTQYF
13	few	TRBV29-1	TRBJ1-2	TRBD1	TGCAGCGGTACCGGGACAGGGTCTTATGGCTACACCTTC	CSGTGTGSYGYTF
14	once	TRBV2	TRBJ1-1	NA	TGTGCCAGCAGTGAAATTGGCAGGGATACTGAAGCTTTCTTT	CASSEIGRDTEAFF
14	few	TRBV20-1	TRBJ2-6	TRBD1	TGCAGTGCTTACAGGGGAGCCGGGGCCAACGTCCTGACTTTC	CSAYRGAGANVLTF
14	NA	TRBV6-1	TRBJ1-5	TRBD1	TGTGCCAGCAGCCGAGGTGGGGACAGTCAGCCCCAGCATTTT	CASSRGGDSQPQHF
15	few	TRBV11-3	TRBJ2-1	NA	TGTGCCAGCAGCTTAGATCCCTCCCATTACAATGAGCAGTTCTTC	CASSLDPSHYNEQFF
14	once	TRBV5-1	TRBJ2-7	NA	TGCGCCAGCAGCTACGGACAGCCAACCTACGAGCAGTACTTC	CASSYGQPTYEQYF
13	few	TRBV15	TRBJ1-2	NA	TGTGCCACCAGCAGAGATTATCCAGCCGGCTACACCTTC	CATSRDYPAGYTF
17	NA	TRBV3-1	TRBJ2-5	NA	TGTGCCAGCAGCCAAGGAAGGGGGAGTAGGGTAGAGGAGACCCAGTACTTC	CASSQGRGSRVEETQYF
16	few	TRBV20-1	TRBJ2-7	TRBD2	TGCAGTGCTAGAGACCCAAGCGGGACTAGGGGGGCGGAGCAGTACTTC	CSARDPSGTRGAEQYF
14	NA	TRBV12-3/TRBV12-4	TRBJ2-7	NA	TGTGCCAGCAGGCAACAGGGTGGGTCCTACGAGCAGTACTTC	CASRQQGGSYEQYF
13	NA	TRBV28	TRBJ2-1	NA	TGTGCCAGCAGTGCACAGGGTGACAATGAGCAGTTCTTC	CASSAQGDNEQFF
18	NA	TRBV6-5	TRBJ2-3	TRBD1	TGTGCCAGCAGTTACTCCTGGGGACAGGGGGAAGGCACAGATACGCAGTATTTT	CASSYSWGQGEGTDTQYF
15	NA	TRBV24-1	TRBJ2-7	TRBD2	TGTGCCACCAGTGATGGCGGACTAGCTCGGGACGAGCAGTACTTC	CATSDGGLARDEQYF
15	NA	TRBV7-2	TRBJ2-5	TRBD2	TGTGCCAGCAGCCAGAAGCGGGAGGGACAAGAGACCCAGTACTTC	CASSQKREGQETQYF
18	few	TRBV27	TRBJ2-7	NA	TGTGCCAGCAGTTTAAGGTTCTCGACCGGCGGTAGCTCCTACGAGCAGTACTTC	CASSLRFSTGGSSYEQYF
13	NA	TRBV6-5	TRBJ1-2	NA	TGTGCCAGCAGTTACGGGACTAACTATGGCTACACCTTC	CASSYGTNYGYTF
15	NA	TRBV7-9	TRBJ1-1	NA	TGTGCCAGCAGCTTAGTTAGGGCAGTGGGTACTGAAGCTTTCTTT	CASSLVRAVGTEAFF
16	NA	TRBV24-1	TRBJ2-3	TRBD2	TGTGCCACCAGCCCCCGACTAGCGGGAGTGACAGATACGCAGTATTTT	CATSPRLAGVTDTQYF
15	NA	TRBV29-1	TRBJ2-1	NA	TGCAGCGCCCGCCCCCCAGGCGGGACGGGTAATGAGCAGTTCTTC	CSARPPGGTGNEQFF